This TCR beta chain stems from a study of identical twins. Findings and caveats of the study: Potential partial confounding of zero-insertion analyses by invariant MAIT and iNKT cells was noted.

With 3 bases removed from V and 2 bases from J, the gap between germline ends came to 17 bases. Germline V gene data show CDR1 as DFQATT and CDR2 as SNEGSKA (reference sequence). The CDR3 is 15 amino acids. Using its own MiXCR run on the 5' RACE reads, TCRdb lists one record per CDR3 protein. The repertoire has 400,000 to 550,000 distinct CDR3 sequences, 20% to 30% of them found once; the top ten carry around 3%. Remarks on this clonotype: Its antigen remains unidentified.

These sequences were also reported in another study, on T cells expressing NK-cell markers. That report notes: Out of eight donors sequenced, seven tested HCMV-seropositive and the remaining one seronegative. In several donors, dominant CD3+CD56+NKG2C+ clones formed 1.0-7.0% of CD8+ cells. Among four donors, these clonotypes also ranked first in the CD3+CD56-NKG2C+ fraction.

The sequenced sample was CD4+ T cells sorted from blood. The source is a woman younger than 30 in good health. The J gene is TRBJ2-7, the V gene TRBV20-1; perhaps TRBD1 as D (6 bases). CDR3 loop: CSASPSGQTTYEQYF. DNA for the CDR3: TGCAGTGCTAGCCCCAGCGGACAGACCACCTACGAGCAGTACTTC.